The 26 T cell receptor beta chains below all came from one sample that was sequenced in a study of blood T cell repertoires in COVID-19. Measured with immunoSEQ multiplex PCR; TCRdb has only the in-frame clones, and not every one. Here the sample spans fewer than 250,000 clones, roughly 84% being singletons. Input material: PBMCs or T cells enriched from blood (not recorded which). Source of these receptors: a woman aged 25 to 39 who had been exposed to COVID-19.

The chain links TRBV18 to TRBJ2-3; 7 bases align to TRBD2. Germline CDR1 KGHSH, CDR2 LQKENI. Germline trimming cut 2 bases from V and 1 base from J; bases unmatched to any gene: 3. The CDR3 is 15 residues long. CDR3 sequence (DNA): TGTGCCAGCTCACCAGGGGAGGGTCGCACAGATACGCAGTATTTT. This codes for CASSPGEGRTDTQYF.

V gene TRBV7-8 combines with J gene TRBJ2-6, with D maybe TRBD1 (5 bases). From germline, CDR1 is SGHVS and CDR2 FQNEAQ. CDR3 length: 15 residues. The V gene lost 1 base and the J gene lost 2 bases, with 6 bases spanning the gap. The CDR3 region is CASSLEGTGANVLTF. In DNA form, the CDR3 reads TGTGCCAGCAGCTTAGAGGGGACTGGGGCCAACGTCCTGACTTTC.

The V gene is TRBV30, the J gene TRBJ2-3; D is undetermined. In germline, CDR1 is GTSNPN, CDR2 SVGIG (reference sequence). The CDR3 has 12 amino acids. Trimming shortened V by 0 bases and J by 4 bases, and 5 bases separated the two germline ends. CDR3: CAWSVRADTQYF. The CDR3 nucleotides read TGTGCCTGGAGTGTACGCGCAGATACGCAGTATTTT. The full variable domain, rest sourced from reference TRBV30 and TRBJ2-3, is SQTIHQWPATLVQPVGSPLSLECTVEGTSNPNLYWYRQAAGRGLQLLFYSVGIGQISSEVPQNLSASRPQDRQFILSSKKLLLSDSGFYLCAWSVRADTQYFGPGTRLTVL.

The chain links TRBV28 to TRBJ1-6; D is uncertain. Trimming removed 6 bases from V and 14 bases from J, with 11 bases in between. This CDR3 has 11 amino acids. Germline CDR1 MDHEN, CDR2 SYDVKM. The CDR3 reads CASSLGSSLHF. CDR3 DNA: TGTGCCAGCAGCCTAGGCTCGTCCCTCCACTTT. The full variable domain, rest sourced from reference TRBV28 and TRBJ1-6, is DVKVTQSSRYLVKRTGEKVFLECVQDMDHENMFWYRQDPGLGLRLIYFSYDVKMKEKGDIPEGYSVSREKKERFSLILESASTNQTSMYLCASSLGSSLHFGNGTRLTVT.

This clone occurred once. The CDR3 loop reads CASSETGAGANEQFF. CDR3 DNA: TGCGCCAGCAGTGAAACGGGCGCAGGGGCCAATGAGCAGTTCTTC. The chain couples TRBV10-2 to TRBJ2-1; possibly TRBD1 for D (6 bases). The germline V gene has CDR1 WSHSY and CDR2 SAAADI. The CDR3 totals 15 residues. Trimming pared 3 bases from V and 6 bases from J, leaving 15 bases between.

V and J are TRBV6-2 or TRBV6-3 and TRBJ1-2; D gene unclear. Trimming left V 6 bases short and J 12 bases short, with 26 bases between. The CDR3 is 15 residues long. Germline V lookup: CDR1 MNHEY, CDR2 SVGEGT. CDR3 amino acids: CASSSYMLPPALHTF. The CDR3 nucleotides read TGTGCCAGCAGCTCTTACATGCTCCCACCCGCACTACACACCTTC.

The chain joins TRBV19 to TRBJ1-1; TRBD1 matches at 8 bases. V dropped 9 bases and J dropped 1; count of bases not matched to a gene: 10. The CDR3 is 15 residues long. Germline values: CDR1 LNHDA, CDR2 SQIVND (reference sequence). The CDR3 DNA follows: TGTGCCAGCCTAGCTACAGGGGGGACGAACACTGAAGCTTTCTTT. Protein: CASLATGGTNTEAFF.

This clone was observed a handful of times. The CDR3 DNA reads as TGTGCCAGCAGCCCCGACCGGGACAGTGAGGACAATCAGCCCCAGCATTTT. It codes for CASSPDRDSEDNQPQHF. The V gene is TRBV7-9, the J gene TRBJ1-5, with 7 bases aligning to TRBD1. V dropped 5 bases and J dropped 3; count of bases not matched to a gene: 13. Per germline, CDR1 SEHNR and CDR2 FQNEAQ (reference sequence). The CDR3 consists of 17 residues.

J is TRBJ1-2 and V is TRBV5-1, with D possibly being TRBD1 (6 bases). Between the trimmed V and J ends, which lost 3 bases and 2 bases, there was a span of 8 bases. This CDR3 has 13 amino acids. Germline V gives CDR1 SGHRS, CDR2 YFSETQ. DNA for the CDR3: TGCGCCAGCAGCTGGACAGAAAACTATGGCTACACCTTC. Its protein is CASSWTENYGYTF.

V is TRBV19 and J is TRBJ1-6, with a tentative D call TRBD1 (5 bases). Germline V gene sequence: CDR1 LNHDA, CDR2 SQIVND (reference sequence). Trimming took 4 bases from V and 7 from J, leaving 14 bases between them. This CDR3 comprises 15 residues. The chain's CDR3 is CASSRFGGRNSPLHF. The CDR3 DNA reads as TGTGCCAGTAGTAGGTTTGGGGGGAGAAATTCACCCCTCCACTTT. Based on the CDR3 plus reference TRBV19 and TRBJ1-6, the full variable domain is DGGITQSPKYLFRKEGQNVTLSCEQNLNHDAMYWYRQDPGQGLRLIYYSQIVNDFQKGDIAEGYSVSREKKESFPLTVTSAQKNPTAFYLCASSRFGGRNSPLHFGNGTRLTVT.

The V gene is TRBV7-6, the J gene TRBJ1-5; 7 bases fit TRBD1. In germline, CDR1 is SGHVS, CDR2 FNYEAQ. CDR3 length: 16 amino acids. The trim removed 5 bases at V and 2 bases at J, leaving 9 bases unmatched. For the CDR3, the DNA is TGTGCCAGCAGCGCACAGGGGAGAATGGGCAATCAGCCCCAGCATTTT. Translation gives CASSAQGRMGNQPQHF.

The chain has TRBV11-2 and TRBJ1-1; D possibly corresponds to TRBD1 (5 bases). The germline V and J ends were trimmed by 3 bases and 3 bases, with 11 bases remaining between them. Germline V CDR1 and CDR2: SGHAT, FQNNGV. CDR3 length equals 14 residues. The CDR3 sequence is CASSFRRGDTEAFF. In DNA, the CDR3 is TGTGCCAGCAGCTTCCGGCGGGGGGACACTGAAGCTTTCTTT.

The chain is built from TRBV5-4 and TRBJ2-1, with 7 bases identical to TRBD2. The CDR3 length is 15 residues. Germline V gene sequence: CDR1 SGHNT, CDR2 YYREEE (reference sequence). V gave up 1 base and J gave up 8 bases; unmatched junction bases: 9. The CDR3 region has the DNA TGTGCCAGCAGCTTGCCGGGGGGTTCTTCTCATGAGCAGTTCTTC. It encodes CASSLPGGSSHEQFF.

The CDR3 protein is CASSEGRTQPQHF. DNA of the CDR3: TGTGCCAGCAGTGAGGGGCGGACTCAGCCCCAGCATTTT. V gene TRBV2 combines with J gene TRBJ1-5; D possibly corresponds to TRBD1 (5 bases). V lost 3 bases and J lost 6, with 9 bases in between. This CDR3 comprises 13 residues. Germline V gene data show CDR1 as SNHLY and CDR2 as FYNNEI.

The chain couples TRBV7-6 to TRBJ1-1, with D perhaps matching TRBD1 (6 bases). The CDR3 is 13 amino acids. Germline V gives CDR1 SGHVS, CDR2 FNYEAQ. The V gene lost 6 bases and the J gene lost 1 base, with 9 bases spanning the gap. The CDR3, as DNA: TGTGCCAGCAGACAGGGAGAGAACACTGAAGCTTTCTTT. Translating it yields CASRQGENTEAFF.

CDR3 residues: CASSPGQRNQPQHF. As DNA, the CDR3 is TGTGCCAGCAGCCCGGGACAGCGAAATCAGCCCCAGCATTTT. The genes are TRBV9 and TRBJ1-5; 7 bases are shared with TRBD1. CDR1 SGDLS and CDR2 YYNGEE come from the germline V gene. The V and J ends lost 4 bases and 4 bases, in that order; junction bases with no gene match: 5. CDR3 length: 14 amino acids. The full variable domain, in which reference TRBV9 and TRBJ1-5 provide the parts outside the CDR3, is DSGVTQTPKHLITATGQRVTLRCSPRSGDLSVYWYQQSLDQGLQFLIQYYNGEERAKGNILERFSAQQFPDLHSELNLSSLELGDSALYFCASSPGQRNQPQHFGDGTRLSIL.

V usage is TRBV7-3 and J usage is TRBJ2-3; 7 positions match TRBD2. The V and J ends lost 2 bases and 5 bases, in that order; junction bases with no gene match: 1. CDR3 length: 13 residues. In germline, CDR1 is SGHTA, CDR2 FQGTGA. For the CDR3, the DNA is TGTGCCAGCAGCTTATCGGGGGGAGATACGCAGTATTTT. Translating it yields CASSLSGGDTQYF.

The chain joins TRBV4-1 to TRBJ1-5, with a tentative D call TRBD1 (5 bases). Germline CDR1 MGHRA, CDR2 YSYEKL. Trimming removed 4 bases from V and 3 bases from J, with 10 bases in between. This CDR3 contains 14 residues. The CDR3: CASSPTGPNQPQHF. In DNA, the CDR3 is TGCGCCAGCAGCCCCACAGGCCCCAATCAGCCCCAGCATTTT.

There are many counts of this clone. J is TRBJ1-5 and V is TRBV4-1; no firm D call. V was pared by 2 bases and J by 9 bases, with 11 bases between. CDR1 is MGHRA and CDR2 is YSYEKL in the germline V gene. The CDR3 covers 13 residues. The chain's CDR3 is CASSQPTATPQHF. CDR3 nucleotides: TGCGCCAGCAGCCAACCCACAGCAACGCCCCAGCATTTT.

This clone was detected once. The chain combines TRBV6-5 with TRBJ2-7; 9 bases map to TRBD1. The ends lost 6 bases at V and 5 bases at J; junction bases unmatched: 8. Per germline, CDR1 MNHEY and CDR2 SVGAGI. This CDR3 region has 14 residues. The CDR3, as DNA: TGTGCCAGCAGACCCCCGGACAGGGGAGACGAGCAGTACTTC. Amino acids: CASRPPDRGDEQYF.

This chain joins TRBV18 and TRBJ2-5; the D gene is possibly TRBD2 (7 bases). Trimming shortened V by 6 bases and J by 5 bases, and 13 bases separated the two germline ends. Germline assignment: CDR1 KGHSH and CDR2 LQKENI. The CDR3 has 13 amino acids. The CDR3 sequence: CASSTGGMETQYF. The DNA of the CDR3 is TGTGCCAGCTCCACGGGGGGCATGGAGACCCAGTACTTC.

The rearrangement uses TRBV2 and TRBJ2-7; a weak D match, TRBD1 (6 bases). The V and J ends lost 0 bases and 1 base respectively, with 16 bases between them. Per the germline V gene, CDR1 is SNHLY and CDR2 is FYNNEI. The CDR3 covers 17 residues. The CDR3 DNA is TGTGCCAGCAGTGAAGCGCTTCAGGGGACCCAATCCTACGAGCAGTACTTC. It codes for CASSEALQGTQSYEQYF.

The rearrangement uses TRBV19 and TRBJ1-2; 9 bases are a match to TRBD1. The CDR3 loop spans 14 amino acids. Unmatched junction bases numbered 4, after V lost 4 bases and J lost 4 bases. Germline lookup yields CDR1 LNHDA and CDR2 SQIVND (reference sequence). The CDR3 loop is CASSTRQGVYGYTF. In nucleotides, the CDR3 is TGTGCCAGTAGTACCCGACAGGGGGTCTATGGCTACACCTTC.

CDR3 DNA sequence: TGTGCCAGTAGTATAGGGGCGGGAGGAACCTACAATGAGCAGTTCTTC. Translation gives CASSIGAGGTYNEQFF. The chain is built from TRBV19 and TRBJ2-1, with TRBD2 matching 8 bases. Germline V gene data show CDR1 as LNHDA and CDR2 as SQIVND (reference sequence). The CDR3 has 16 residues. V gave up 1 base and J gave up 2 bases; unmatched junction bases: 4.

The chain uses TRBV11-2 and TRBJ2-2, with a possible D match to TRBD1 (6 bases). Germline CDR1 SGHAT, CDR2 FQNNGV. The ends were cut back, 5 bases at V and 4 bases at J, with 8 bases in the middle. This CDR3 contains 13 residues. The CDR3 loop is CASSGGGTGELFF. The CDR3 DNA reads as TGTGCCAGCAGCGGGGGCGGCACCGGGGAGCTGTTTTTT.

This clone was observed once. DNA of the CDR3: TGTGCCAGCAGTTACTTCCTAGAATCAGGGGGCTTTGGCTACACCTTC. Translated: CASSYFLESGGFGYTF. V is TRBV6-5 and J is TRBJ1-2; 8 nucleotides line up with TRBD1. This CDR3 has 16 residues. V lost 1 base, J lost 7 bases, and 11 bases stayed unmatched. The germline CDR1 and CDR2 sequences are MNHEY and SVGAGI.